This passage covers 27 T cell receptor beta chains from one sample sequenced in a study of chemoradiotherapy in HPV16-positive cancers. Data came from immunoSEQ multiplex PCR; TCRdb stores just in-frame clones and leaves some out. Of about 1,900 clones in the sample, about 96% were seen once. Sample: tumor tissue, taken from a patient who underwent chemoradiotherapy. The receptor source for this set is a human donor with HPV-associated anogenital cancer.

The chain links TRBV5-6 to TRBJ2-2, with unresolved D. Germline CDR1 reads SGHDT; CDR2 reads YYEEEE. The CDR3 runs 14 residues. Trimming took 2 bases from V and 3 from J, leaving 8 bases between them. The CDR3 DNA reads as TGTGCCAGCAGCTTTTCGGTGGACACCGGGGAGCTGTTTTTT. It is translated as CASSFSVDTGELFF.

V gene TRBV7-9 combines with J gene TRBJ2-1; D unresolved. Germline CDR1 and CDR2: SEHNR and FQNEAQ (reference sequence). The CDR3 extends over 13 amino acids. Trimming took off 7 bases at V and 0 bases at J, with 7 bases between the two ends. DNA of the CDR3: TGTGCCAGCACCTCCCCCTCCTACAATGAGCAGTTCTTC. It yields the protein CASTSPSYNEQFF.

Here the CDR3 reads CASNQAPSGGETQYF. CDR3 bases: TGTGCCAGCAATCAGGCTCCTAGCGGGGGGGAGACCCAGTACTTC. The genes are TRBV9 and TRBJ2-5; the match to TRBD2 covers 11 bases. The V segment lost 6 bases and the J segment 5 bases; nucleotides outside the gene matches: 9. This CDR3 is 15 amino acids long. The germline V gene has CDR1 SGDLS and CDR2 YYNGEE.

V gene TRBV30 combines with J gene TRBJ1-6, with D maybe TRBD1 (5 bases). Germline lookup yields CDR1 GTSNPN and CDR2 SVGIG (reference sequence). The V gene lost 4 bases and the J gene lost 9 bases, with 13 bases spanning the gap. The CDR3 sequence is 13 residues long. The CDR3 here is CAWNPKGSSPLHF. The DNA for the CDR3 is TGTGCCTGGAACCCAAAGGGGAGTTCACCCCTCCACTTT.

This chain links TRBV28 with TRBJ1-5; D gene uncertain. CDR1 MDHEN and CDR2 SYDVKM come from the germline V gene. This CDR3 is built from 13 residues. Trimming cost V 6 bases and J 4 bases, with 10 bases left between them. The CDR3 DNA follows: TGTGCCAGCAGCCCCGGGAGAAATCAGCCCCAGCATTTT. It codes for CASSPGRNQPQHF.

V gene TRBV7-2 combines with J gene TRBJ1-1, with D unclear. The CDR3 consists of 12 residues. Germline V gives CDR1 SGHTA, CDR2 FQGNSA. Trimming cost V 4 bases and J 5 bases, with 8 bases left between them. As DNA, the CDR3 is TGTGCCAGCAGCTCGGGGTGGACTGAAGCTTTCTTT. It translates to CASSSGWTEAFF.

V gene TRBV6-7 combines with J gene TRBJ2-3; no reliable D call. TRBV6-7 is classed as an ORF, of uncertain function. This CDR3 is built from 15 residues. Trimming left V 1 base short and J 2 bases short, with 10 bases between. The CDR3: CASSYLGGYTDTQYF. The DNA of the CDR3 is TGTGCCAGCAGTTACTTGGGCGGATACACAGATACGCAGTATTTT.

DNA for the CDR3: TGTGCCAGCAGCCAAGACAACTCTGGGGCCAACGTCCTGACTTTC. Its translation: CASSQDNSGANVLTF. V is TRBV4-2 and J is TRBJ2-6, with D unclear. Germline V gene lookup returns CDR1 LGHNA and CDR2 YNFKEQ. The V end was cut by 0 bases, the J end by 0 bases, with 3 bases between. The CDR3 runs to 15 residues.

J is TRBJ2-7 and V is TRBV10-3; TRBD1 matches at 7 bases. The CDR3 has 16 residues. The V segment lost 3 bases and the J segment 1 base; nucleotides outside the gene matches: 9. CDR1 ENHRY and CDR2 SYGVKD come from the germline V gene. CDR3: CAISDLGTDISYEQYF. The CDR3 nucleotides read TGTGCCATCAGTGACCTCGGGACAGATATTTCCTACGAGCAGTACTTC.

The rearrangement joins TRBV7-9 to TRBJ2-7; D unclear. The CDR3 is 14 residues long. V gave up 1 base and J gave up 2 bases, with 9 bases separating them. Germline CDR1 reads SEHNR; CDR2 reads FQNEAQ (reference sequence). CDR3 bases: TGTGCCAGCAGCTTAGGTGGCCGCACCTACGAGCAGTACTTC. Amino acid sequence: CASSLGGRTYEQYF.

This clone has only a few counts. Here the CDR3 reads CASMSGQGVPEAFF. DNA for the CDR3: TGTGCCAGCATGTCGGGACAGGGAGTCCCTGAAGCTTTCTTT. The chain recombines TRBV2 with TRBJ1-1; 9 nucleotides align to TRBD1. CDR1 is SNHLY, CDR2 FYNNEI, per germline. The CDR3 covers 14 residues. Losses at the gene ends were 7 bases for V and 6 bases for J; bases not matched to a gene: 9.

The CDR3 here is CASSLEPTGGYNEQFF. In nucleotides, the CDR3 is TGTGCCAGCAGCTTAGAGCCCACAGGGGGATACAATGAGCAGTTCTTC. The rearrangement uses TRBV11-2 and TRBJ2-1; 8 nucleotides agree with TRBD1. Germline V gives CDR1 SGHAT, CDR2 FQNNGV. V shed 0 bases, J shed 4 bases, and the junction held 5 bases outside the gene matches. CDR3 length: 16 amino acids.

The genes are TRBV28 and TRBJ1-1; D perhaps matches TRBD1 (5 bases). The CDR3 runs to 14 residues. The V end was cut by 8 bases, the J end by 4 bases, with 17 bases between. Germline CDR1 reads MDHEN; CDR2 reads SYDVKM. In DNA, the CDR3 is TGTGCCAGCGAGGGGTATTGGGAGGGCACTGAAGCTTTCTTT. As protein: CASEGYWEGTEAFF. The whole variable domain, filled in from reference TRBV28 and TRBJ1-1, reads DVKVTQSSRYLVKRTGEKVFLECVQDMDHENMFWYRQDPGLGLRLIYFSYDVKMKEKGDIPEGYSVSREKKERFSLILESASTNQTSMYLCASEGYWEGTEAFFGQGTRLTVV.

The chain carries TRBV6-5 and TRBJ2-7, with 7 bases identical to TRBD1. J gave up 5 bases and V 6 bases, and 7 bases lay outside the gene matches. The CDR3 spans 13 residues. Germline V gene lookup returns CDR1 MNHEY and CDR2 SVGAGI. The CDR3 protein is CASRKQGTNEQYF. The CDR3 DNA reads as TGTGCCAGCAGAAAACAGGGGACCAACGAGCAGTACTTC.

CDR3 loop: CASSFRDSELGEQYF. The DNA for the CDR3 is TGCGCCAGCAGCTTTAGGGACAGCGAGCTTGGCGAGCAGTACTTC. The rearrangement links TRBV5-1 to TRBJ2-7; 7 positions match TRBD1. Trimming took 2 bases from V and 6 from J; bases not matched to a gene: 11. Germline V CDR1 and CDR2: SGHRS, YFSETQ. This CDR3 spans 15 amino acids.

J is TRBJ1-2 and V is TRBV11-2; D not resolved. The CDR3 has 15 residues. With 5 bases removed from V and 0 bases from J, the gap between germline ends came to 13 bases. Germline V gene data show CDR1 as SGHAT and CDR2 as FQNNGV. The DNA for the CDR3 is TGTGCCAGCAGCAGGGAGGCAGCTGCTAACTATGGCTACACCTTC. Its protein is CASSREAAANYGYTF.

V and J are TRBV7-9 and TRBJ2-5; 7 nucleotides line up with TRBD2. The CDR3 extends over 14 amino acids. Germline loops: CDR1 SEHNR, CDR2 FQNEAQ (reference sequence). The V and J ends lost 2 bases and 5 bases, in that order; junction bases with no gene match: 5. CDR3 residues: CASSLSLGGETQYF. In nucleotides, the CDR3 is TGTGCCAGCAGCTTAAGCCTCGGGGGGGAGACCCAGTACTTC.

The CDR3 DNA follows: TGTGCCAGCAGCATAGGGGGGGTGAACACTGAAGCTTTCTTT. Translating it yields CASSIGGVNTEAFF. This rearrangement joins TRBV28 to TRBJ1-1, with D perhaps matching TRBD1 (6 bases). The CDR3 totals 14 residues. Trimming pared 6 bases from V and 0 bases from J, leaving 11 bases between. Germline V gene lookup returns CDR1 MDHEN and CDR2 SYDVKM.

This clone was detected only a few times. The rearrangement joins TRBV4-2 to TRBJ2-7, with 11 bases matching TRBD1. The J segment lost 5 bases and the V segment lost 3 bases, leaving 6 bases of the junction unmatched. The germline V gene encodes CDR1 LGHNA and CDR2 YNFKEQ. The CDR3 consists of 15 residues. Here the CDR3 DNA reads TGTGCCAGCAGCCAGGAAAAGGGACAGGGGGACGAGCAGTACTTC. Its translation: CASSQEKGQGDEQYF.

V gene TRBV2 combines with J gene TRBJ1-4; D perhaps matches TRBD1 (6 bases). Trimming left V 6 bases short and J 7 bases short, with 15 bases between. CDR3 length: 14 residues. Germline lookup yields CDR1 SNHLY and CDR2 FYNNEI. The CDR3 sequence: CASREQGAGEKLFF. The CDR3 coding sequence is TGTGCCAGCAGGGAACAGGGCGCTGGTGAAAAACTGTTTTTT.

The chain links TRBV4-1 to TRBJ2-2; possibly TRBD2 for D (5 bases). Germline V gene lookup returns CDR1 MGHRA and CDR2 YSYEKL. Trimming stripped 4 bases from V and 6 bases from J, with 18 bases between. CDR3 length equals 16 residues. In DNA, the CDR3 is TGCGCCAGCAGCCTCCGGGGTGGGAGTCGGGCCGGGGAGCTGTTTTTT. Translated: CASSLRGGSRAGELFF.

This sequence joins TRBV28 and TRBJ1-2; 8 bases are a match to TRBD1. J was trimmed by 6 bases and V by 3 bases; bases with no gene match: 6. CDR1 is MDHEN, CDR2 SYDVKM, per germline. The CDR3 covers 14 residues. The CDR3 protein is CASSFGQGLNGYTF. The CDR3 nucleotides are TGTGCCAGCAGTTTCGGACAGGGCCTTAATGGCTACACCTTC.

The chain combines TRBV19 with TRBJ2-2; D is unresolved. The V and J ends lost 6 bases and 6 bases respectively, with 14 bases between them. CDR3 length: 14 residues. CDR1 is LNHDA and CDR2 is SQIVND in the germline V gene (reference sequence). CDR3 loop: CASRNPAVAGELFF. DNA of the CDR3: TGTGCCAGTAGAAACCCAGCTGTTGCCGGGGAGCTGTTTTTT.

This sequence joins TRBV14 and TRBJ2-5; 12 positions agree with TRBD2. Germline lookup yields CDR1 SGHDN and CDR2 FVKESK. The trim removed 4 bases at V and 4 bases at J, leaving 4 bases unmatched. The length of the CDR3 is 15 residues. The CDR3 region has the DNA TGTGCCAGCAGCCTCGGACTAGCGGGACCAGAGACCCAGTACTTC. Residues: CASSLGLAGPETQYF.

This chain connects TRBV21-1 to TRBJ1-1. TRBV21-1 counts as a pseudogene. This CDR3 region has 11 residues. The CDR3 reads CASSAYTEAFF. The CDR3 DNA reads TGTGCCAGCAGCGCCTACACTGAAGCTTTCTTT.

The gene calls are TRBV30 and TRBJ1-1, with D perhaps matching TRBD1 (6 bases). There are 12 residues in the CDR3. V lost 3 bases and J lost 7, with 12 bases in between. The germline CDR1 and CDR2 sequences are GTSNPN and SVGIG (reference sequence). The CDR3 DNA sequence: TGTGCCTGGAGCCCTGACAGGTTTGAAGCTTTCTTT. It encodes CAWSPDRFEAFF. Full variable domain (missing parts from reference TRBV30 and TRBJ1-1): SQTIHQWPATLVQPVGSPLSLECTVEGTSNPNLYWYRQAAGRGLQLLFYSVGIGQISSEVPQNLSASRPQDRQFILSSKKLLLSDSGFYLCAWSPDRFEAFFGQGTRLTVV.

The chain recombines TRBV7-3 with TRBJ2-6; D is unclear. The V end was cut by 0 bases, the J end by 1 base, with 4 bases between. Germline V lookup: CDR1 SGHTA, CDR2 FQGTGA. CDR3 size: 15 residues. The CDR3 DNA reads as TGTGCCAGCAGCTTAACGGGTTCTGGGGCCAACGTCCTGACTTTC. It is translated as CASSLTGSGANVLTF.